The source of this T cell receptor beta chain is a study of blood T cell repertoires in COVID-19. Study in general: Samples of COVID-19 (acute and convalescent) were obtained from the United States, Italy and Spain. From T cells, B-cell-depleted T cells, or PBMCs came the material, which was cDNA or gDNA.

Methods used by the authors: Cell counts per sample came from amplifying reference gene primers. Generated by immunoSEQ multiplex PCR, the TCRdb table keeps only in-frame clones and is missing some. V and J calls and clone size are those listed in that table; D and trimming were worked out from the DNA. The data contain about 190,000 clones, around 76% of them singletons. Ages ranged from about 18 to 89 years, with residence in approximately 23 US areas. The TCR originated in a woman in her fifties or sixties with acute COVID-19. The sample consisted of PBMCs or T cells enriched from blood (not recorded which).

The CDR3 DNA is TGTGCCAGCAGCGCGGGACAGGTGGGTGGCTACACCTTC. As protein: CASSAGQVGGYTF. The genes are TRBV9 and TRBJ1-2, with 8 bases lining up with TRBD1. Germline values: CDR1 SGDLS, CDR2 YYNGEE. The CDR3 length is 13 residues. J gave up 7 bases and V 3 bases, and 5 bases lay outside the gene matches.